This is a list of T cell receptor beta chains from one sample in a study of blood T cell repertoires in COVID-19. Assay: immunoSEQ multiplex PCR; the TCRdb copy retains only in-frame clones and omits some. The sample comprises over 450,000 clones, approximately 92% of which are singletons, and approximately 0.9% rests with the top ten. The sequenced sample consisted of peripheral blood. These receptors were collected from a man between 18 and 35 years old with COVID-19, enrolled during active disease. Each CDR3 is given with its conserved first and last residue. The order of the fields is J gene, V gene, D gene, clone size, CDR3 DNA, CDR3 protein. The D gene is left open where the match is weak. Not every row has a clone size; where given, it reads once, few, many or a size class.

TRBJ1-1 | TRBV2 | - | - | TGTGCCAGCAGTGAAAGCATCGAGAACACTGAAGCTTTCTTT | CASSESIENTEAFF
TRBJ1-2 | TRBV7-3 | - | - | TGTGCCAGCAGCTTCGGAGGGGCGCTACCGTCTGGCTACACCTTC | CASSFGGALPSGYTF
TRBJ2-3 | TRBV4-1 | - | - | TGCGCCAGCAGCCAAGGAGTTGGACTGCCTGCCACAGATACGCAGTATTTT | CASSQGVGLPATDTQYF
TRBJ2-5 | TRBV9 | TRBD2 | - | TGTGCCAGCAGCGTAGAGCCAGCGGGAGAAGGAATCCAAGAGACCCAGTACTTC | CASSVEPAGEGIQETQYF
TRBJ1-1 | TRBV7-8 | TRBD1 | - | TGTGCCAGCAGCCTACAGGGGATGAACACTGAAGCTTTCTTT | CASSLQGMNTEAFF
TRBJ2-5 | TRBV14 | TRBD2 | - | TGTGCCAGCAGCCAAGACGGAGCGGGAGTTGAGACCCAGTACTTC | CASSQDGAGVETQYF
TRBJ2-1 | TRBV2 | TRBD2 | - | TGTGCCAGCAAAGGGACTAGCGGGAGTGGCTATGAGCAGTTCTTC | CASKGTSGSGYEQFF
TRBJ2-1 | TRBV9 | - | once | TGTGCCAGCAGCGCTATGCCCGGGGGTTCCTACAATGAGCAGTTCTTC | CASSAMPGGSYNEQFF
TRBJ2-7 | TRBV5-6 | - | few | TGTGCCAGCAGCAACCGCCGAGGAATAAGATACGAGCAGTACTTC | CASSNRRGIRYEQYF
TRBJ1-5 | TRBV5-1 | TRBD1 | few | TGCGCCAGCAGCTTGTGGACAGGGGTAAATCAGCCCCAGCATTTT | CASSLWTGVNQPQHF